The 21 T cell receptor beta chains below were found in one sample sequenced in a study of OX40 agonist ivuxolimab in advanced cancers. The method was immunoSEQ multiplex PCR; TCRdb's version includes in-frame clones alone and lacks a portion of them. In the table there are around 94,000 clones, roughly 91% of which are singletons. The input for sequencing was CD4+ or CD8+ T cells sorted from blood, taken in a trial of the OX40 agonist ivuxolimab. The receptor set was obtained from an adult with an advanced solid tumor such as melanoma, head and neck, liver or kidney cancer.

The V and J genes are TRBV7-9 and TRBJ2-1; possibly TRBD1 for D (5 bases). The CDR3 runs 14 residues. Trimming took 1 base from V and 8 from J, leaving 12 bases between them. In germline, CDR1 is SEHNR, CDR2 FQNEAQ (reference sequence). The CDR3 protein is CASSLVLGEDEQFF. DNA of the CDR3: TGTGCCAGCAGCTTAGTCCTAGGGGAAGATGAGCAGTTCTTC.

V and J are TRBV6-1 and TRBJ1-5, with D hard to call. CDR3 length equals 13 residues. The germline V and J ends were trimmed by 5 bases and 6 bases, with 11 bases remaining between them. Germline loops: CDR1 MNHNS, CDR2 SASEGT. Written as DNA, the CDR3 is TGTGCCAGCAGTAAGGGCCCGGGTCAGCCCCAGCATTTT. Translation gives CASSKGPGQPQHF.

The V gene is TRBV5-1, the J gene TRBJ2-5; 7 bases agree with TRBD2. From germline, CDR1 is SGHRS and CDR2 YFSETQ. This CDR3 comprises 14 residues. J was trimmed by 2 bases and V by 8 bases; bases with no gene match: 9. CDR3: CASAGGGFQETQYF. The CDR3 bases are TGCGCCAGTGCTGGCGGGGGATTTCAAGAGACCCAGTACTTC.

This chain connects TRBV19 to TRBJ1-5; tentatively, D is TRBD1 (5 bases). The length of the CDR3 is 14 residues. The V gene's germline CDR1 is LNHDA and CDR2 SQIVND (reference sequence). Trimming pared 7 bases from V and 7 bases from J, leaving 17 bases between. The CDR3 nucleotides are TGTGCCAGTACCCGCGGGGGGGTTGGGCAGCCCCAGCATTTT. Translation gives CASTRGGVGQPQHF.

The rearrangement uses TRBV7-9 and TRBJ1-4; 10 bases line up with TRBD1. V lost 7 bases and J lost 0; bases outside the gene matches: 5. CDR3 size: 16 residues. The germline V gene encodes CDR1 SEHNR and CDR2 FQNEAQ (reference sequence). DNA for the CDR3: TGTGCCAGCACCTTGACAGGGGGCGCAACTAATGAAAAACTGTTTTTT. Translating gives CASTLTGGATNEKLFF. Full variable domain (remainder filled in from reference TRBV7-9 and TRBJ1-4): DTGVSQNPRHKITKRGQNVTFRCDPISEHNRLYWYRQTLGQGPEFLTYFQNEAQLEKSRLLSDRFSAERPKGSFSTLEIQRTEQGDSAMYLCASTLTGGATNEKLFFGSGTQLSVL.

The gene calls are TRBV14 and TRBJ1-2; D remains ambiguous. This CDR3 region has 13 residues. Between the trimmed V and J ends, which lost 3 bases and 5 bases, there was a span of 10 bases. Per the germline V gene, CDR1 is SGHDN and CDR2 is FVKESK. For the CDR3, the DNA is TGTGCCAGCAGCCAGGAGGGAGCTTATGGCTACACCTTC. This encodes CASSQEGAYGYTF.

The rearrangement links TRBV5-1 to TRBJ2-5, with D possibly matching TRBD1 (5 bases). CDR3 length: 13 amino acids. The germline CDR1 and CDR2 sequences are SGHRS and YFSETQ. Trimming stripped 0 bases from V and 4 bases from J, with 7 bases between. The CDR3 DNA sequence: TGCGCCAGCAGCTTGGGAGACAGAGAGACCCAGTACTTC. It specifies CASSLGDRETQYF.

The J gene is TRBJ1-3, the V gene TRBV6-5; no firm D call. The CDR3 spans 15 residues. Trimming removed 5 bases at V and 2 bases at J, with 13 bases between. Germline V lookup: CDR1 MNHEY, CDR2 SVGAGI. CDR3 sequence: CASSPQLEAGNTIYF. The CDR3 nucleotides are TGTGCCAGCAGTCCCCAACTAGAGGCTGGAAACACCATATATTTT.

V and J are TRBV12-5 and TRBJ2-1, with TRBD2 as a possible D gene (6 bases). Germline V gene sequence: CDR1 LGHNT, CDR2 FRNRAP. CDR3 length: 15 amino acids. Deletions cut 7 bases from V and 0 bases from J, with 13 bases between. CDR3 sequence: CASALSGSSYNEQFF. DNA of the CDR3: TGTGCTAGTGCCCTTAGCGGTAGCTCCTACAATGAGCAGTTCTTC.

The CDR3 loop reads CASSGTGDQPQHF. For the CDR3, the DNA is TGCGCCAGCAGTGGGACAGGGGATCAGCCCCAGCATTTT. The rearrangement uses TRBV10-2 and TRBJ1-5, with TRBD1 identical over 9 bases. The germline gives CDR1 WSHSY, CDR2 SAAADI. The length of the CDR3 is 13 residues. With 4 bases clipped from V and 5 bases from J, the junction kept 0 bases outside the gene matches.

This chain joins TRBV9 and TRBJ1-2; D is undetermined. CDR3 length: 14 amino acids. V was trimmed by 1 base and J by 9 bases, leaving 16 bases between them. The germline CDR1 and CDR2 sequences are SGDLS and YYNGEE. The CDR3 is CASSVRAHPISYTF. The CDR3 nucleotides are TGTGCCAGCAGCGTAAGGGCGCACCCTATCAGCTACACCTTC.

This clone was seen a few times. DNA of the CDR3: TGTGCCAGCAGCTTGTCTGGGGAAAAACTGTTTTTT. It translates to CASSLSGEKLFF. The gene calls are TRBV5-6 and TRBJ1-4; D remains unclear. Trimming left V 1 base short and J 8 bases short, with 6 bases between. The length of the CDR3 is 12 residues. CDR1 SGHDT and CDR2 YYEEEE come from the germline V gene.

This chain uses TRBV21-1 with TRBJ2-2. TRBV21-1 is a pseudogene locus. This CDR3 is 19 amino acids long. Written as DNA, the CDR3 is TGTGCCAGCAGCCGCCCCGAGGGGGTAGCGGCCTCCTACACCGGGGAGCTGTTTTTT. Residues: CASSRPEGVAASYTGELFF.

The chain has TRBV14 and TRBJ2-3, with 10 bases that match TRBD2. CDR1 and CDR2 from the germline V gene are SGHDN and FVKESK. Germline trimming cut 0 bases from V and 4 bases from J; bases unmatched to any gene: 7. The CDR3 runs 17 residues. The CDR3 sequence: CASSQDGTLAGADTQYF. As DNA, the CDR3 is TGTGCCAGCAGCCAAGATGGGACTCTAGCGGGGGCAGATACGCAGTATTTT.

The chain has TRBV9 and TRBJ2-1; 8 bases map to TRBD2. Germline lookup yields CDR1 SGDLS and CDR2 YYNGEE. There are 17 residues in the CDR3. The V gene end was trimmed by 4 bases and the J gene end by 4 bases; junction bases not matched to a gene: 13. The CDR3 coding sequence is TGTGCCAGCAGCCCCCGAGCCGGTGCGGGGGGATACAATGAGCAGTTCTTC. Encoded protein: CASSPRAGAGGYNEQFF.

The V gene is TRBV5-4, the J gene TRBJ2-2, with unresolved D. Germline CDR1 reads SGHNT; CDR2 reads YYREEE (reference sequence). Trimming left V 4 bases short and J 1 base short, with 14 bases between. The length of the CDR3 is 16 residues. The chain's CDR3 is CASSGSRTLNTGELFF. CDR3 DNA sequence: TGTGCCAGCAGCGGTTCCCGGACCCTGAACACCGGGGAGCTGTTTTTT. The whole variable domain, filled in from reference TRBV5-4 and TRBJ2-2, reads ETGVTQSPTHLIKTRGQQVTLRCSSQSGHNTVSWYQQALGQGPQFIFQYYREEENGRGNFPPRFSGLQFPNYSSELNVNALELDDSALYLCASSGSRTLNTGELFFGEGSRLTVL.

This clone turned up a few times. This chain connects TRBV9 to TRBJ1-3; D remains ambiguous. Germline-derived CDR1 and CDR2 are SGDLS and YYNGEE. The ends were cut back, 5 bases at V and 2 bases at J, with 5 bases in the middle. CDR3 length: 12 amino acids. In DNA, the CDR3 is TGTGCCAGCAGGGGCGCTGGAAACACCATATATTTT. Its protein is CASRGAGNTIYF.

The rearrangement joins TRBV7-9 to TRBJ1-6; D not resolved. The CDR3 runs to 13 residues. V lost 1 base and J lost 9, with 7 bases in between. Looked up from germline, CDR1 is SEHNR and CDR2 is FQNEAQ (reference sequence). The CDR3 protein is CASSLGEGSPLHF. Written as DNA, the CDR3 is TGTGCCAGCAGCTTAGGGGAGGGTTCACCCCTCCACTTT.

J is TRBJ2-2 and V is TRBV7-2, with 7 nucleotides matching TRBD2. V lost 2 bases to trimming and J lost 0 bases; unmatched junction nucleotides: 6. Germline loops: CDR1 SGHTA, CDR2 FQGNSA. The CDR3 runs 17 residues. The CDR3, as DNA: TGTGCCAGCAGCTTAACGGGGGGAAACGCGAACACCGGGGAGCTGTTTTTT. As protein: CASSLTGGNANTGELFF.

V is TRBV5-1 and J is TRBJ2-3; no firm D call. The CDR3 has 14 amino acids. V was clipped by 0 bases and J by 5 bases, with 10 bases between them. Germline V lookup: CDR1 SGHRS, CDR2 YFSETQ. The CDR3 protein is CASSLATIGDTQYF. CDR3 bases: TGCGCCAGCAGCTTGGCCACAATCGGAGATACGCAGTATTTT.

Here the CDR3 reads CASSSLFQLLNTEAFF. The CDR3 bases are TGTGCCAGCAGCTCTCTCTTCCAATTATTGAACACTGAAGCTTTCTTT. This rearrangement joins TRBV11-2 to TRBJ1-1; D is undetermined. Germline loops: CDR1 SGHAT, CDR2 FQNNGV. This CDR3 spans 16 amino acids. The germline V and J ends were trimmed by 4 bases and 0 bases, with 15 bases remaining between them.